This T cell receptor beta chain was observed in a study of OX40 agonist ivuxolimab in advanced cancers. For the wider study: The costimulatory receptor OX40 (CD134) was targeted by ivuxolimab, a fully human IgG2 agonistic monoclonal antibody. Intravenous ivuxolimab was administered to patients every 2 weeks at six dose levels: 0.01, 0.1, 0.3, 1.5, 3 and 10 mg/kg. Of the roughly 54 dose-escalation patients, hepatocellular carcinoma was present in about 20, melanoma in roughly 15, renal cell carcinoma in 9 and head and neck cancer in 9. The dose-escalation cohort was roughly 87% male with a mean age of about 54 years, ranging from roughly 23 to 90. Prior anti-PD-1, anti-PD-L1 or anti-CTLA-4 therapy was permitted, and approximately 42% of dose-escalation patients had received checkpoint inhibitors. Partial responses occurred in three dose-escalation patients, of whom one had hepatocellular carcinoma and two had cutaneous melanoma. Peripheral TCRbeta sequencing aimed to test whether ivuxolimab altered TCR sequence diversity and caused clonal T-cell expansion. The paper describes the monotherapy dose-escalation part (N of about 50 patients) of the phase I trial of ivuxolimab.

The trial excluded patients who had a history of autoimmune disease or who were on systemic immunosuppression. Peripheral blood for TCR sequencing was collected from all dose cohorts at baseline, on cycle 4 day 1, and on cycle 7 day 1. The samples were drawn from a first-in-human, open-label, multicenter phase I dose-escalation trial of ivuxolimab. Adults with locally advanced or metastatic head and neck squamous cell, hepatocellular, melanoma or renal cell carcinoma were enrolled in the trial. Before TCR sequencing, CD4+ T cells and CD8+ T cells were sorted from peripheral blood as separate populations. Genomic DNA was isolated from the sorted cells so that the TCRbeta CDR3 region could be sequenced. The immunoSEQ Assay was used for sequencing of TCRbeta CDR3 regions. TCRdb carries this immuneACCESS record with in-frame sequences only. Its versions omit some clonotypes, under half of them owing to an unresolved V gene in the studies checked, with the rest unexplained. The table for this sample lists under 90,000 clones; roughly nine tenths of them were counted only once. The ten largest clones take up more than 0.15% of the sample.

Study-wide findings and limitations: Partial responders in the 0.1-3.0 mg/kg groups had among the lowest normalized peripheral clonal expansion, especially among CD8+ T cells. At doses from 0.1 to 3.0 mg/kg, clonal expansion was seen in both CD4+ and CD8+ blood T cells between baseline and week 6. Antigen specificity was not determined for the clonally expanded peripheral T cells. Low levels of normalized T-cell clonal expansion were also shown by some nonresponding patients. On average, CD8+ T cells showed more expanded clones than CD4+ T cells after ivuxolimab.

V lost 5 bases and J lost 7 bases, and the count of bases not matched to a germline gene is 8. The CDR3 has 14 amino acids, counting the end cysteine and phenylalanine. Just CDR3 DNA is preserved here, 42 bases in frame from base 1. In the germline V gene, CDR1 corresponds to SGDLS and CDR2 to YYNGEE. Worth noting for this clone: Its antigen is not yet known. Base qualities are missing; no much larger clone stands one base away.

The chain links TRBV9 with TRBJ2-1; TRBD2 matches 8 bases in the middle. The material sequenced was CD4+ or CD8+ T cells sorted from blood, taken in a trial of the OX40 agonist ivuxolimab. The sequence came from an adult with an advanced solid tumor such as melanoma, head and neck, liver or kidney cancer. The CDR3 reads CASRPGLVMNEQFF. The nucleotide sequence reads TGTGCCAGCAGACCGGGACTAGTGATGAATGAGCAGTTCTTC.